This T cell receptor beta chain was sequenced in a study of patients and donors after allogeneic stem cell transplantation (dated by TCRdb to the early 2020s). The library was obtained by RT-PCR. Sequenced using a NextSeq 550. TCRdb's own reprocessing of the public reads used fastp at Q25 and MiXCR and kept productive beta chains. Under each unique CDR3 protein, matching rows form one entry showing the most common genes and DNA. The sample table records about a million distinct CDR3 sequences; approximately 19% of these occur just once. 6% of the sample rests with the top ten. This clonotype was detected a few times. It lacks a known antigen. Qualities for individual bases were not recorded, and no much larger clone is one base off. Reading from cysteine to phenylalanine, the CDR3 counts 13 amino acids. The kept DNA is CDR3 alone, 39 bases in frame from the first base. A distance of 10 bases separates the germline ends of V and J, which lose 4 bases and 1 base respectively. CDR1 SQVTM and CDR2 ANQGSEA are derived from the germline V gene.

The clonotype comes from a human donor who was either an allogeneic HSCT recipient or a stem cell or donor lymphocyte infusion donor (not recorded which). It is not recorded whose cells these are; they may come from a transplant donor. The sequencing input was blood, either unsorted or a sorted T cell fraction (not recorded which). This chain is built from TRBV29-1 and TRBJ2-5; the D gene lacks a confident call. The CDR3 here reads CSVGQTIQETQYF. The sequenced DNA: TGCAGCGTTGGCCAGACCATCCAAGAGACCCAGTACTTC.